The next 5 T cell receptor beta chains were all read from a single sample in a study of cytomegalovirus exposure and HLA in healthy donors. 60 Vbeta and 13 Jbeta primers were used in PCR. Some clones are missing from TCRdb's copy, which holds only in-frame ones; the method was immunoSEQ multiplex PCR. Counted here are about 98,000 clones, about 85% occurring once; the ten biggest clones make up roughly 3.5%. Sample: PBMCs. These receptors all come from a female donor in good health and CMV-seropositive.

The chain combines TRBV21-1 with TRBJ2-7; the table assigns TRBD1, which was not confirmed against the DNA. TRBV21-1 is assigned pseudogene status. The CDR3 is 13 amino acids. Here the CDR3 DNA reads TGTGCCAGCATCCGGGACAGGGCTTACGAGCAGTACTTC. Translation: CASIRDRAYEQYF.

This clone was seen a single time. The rearrangement uses TRBV30 and TRBJ2-4; maybe TRBD1 (6 bases). The germline V gene encodes CDR1 GTSNPN and CDR2 SVGIG (reference sequence). The CDR3 is 16 amino acids. The germline V and J ends were trimmed by 0 bases and 2 bases, with 14 bases remaining between them. CDR3 sequence (DNA): TGTGCCTGGAGTGTGGGGGTCCGGGACACCAAAAACATTCAGTACTTC. As protein: CAWSVGVRDTKNIQYF.

This clone was detected only once. The chain is built from TRBV11-2 and TRBJ1-5; a weak D match, TRBD1 (5 bases). The CDR3 extends over 13 amino acids. The V and J ends lost 0 bases and 5 bases respectively, with 5 bases between them. The germline V gene encodes CDR1 SGHAT and CDR2 FQNNGV. Here the CDR3 reads CASSLEGHQPQHF. CDR3 sequence (DNA): TGTGCCAGCAGCTTAGAGGGGCATCAGCCCCAGCATTTT. Filled out from reference TRBV11-2 and TRBJ1-5, the complete variable domain reads EAGVAQSPRYKIIEKRQSVAFWCNPISGHATLYWYQQILGQGPKLLIQFQNNGVVDDSQLPKDRFSAERLKGVDSTLKIQPAKLEDSAVYLCASSLEGHQPQHFGDGTRLSIL.

CDR3 sequence: CASSLGSPSSEKLFF. The DNA for the CDR3 is TGTGCCAGCAGCTTAGGTTCCCCAAGCTCCGAAAAACTGTTTTTT. J is TRBJ1-4 and V is TRBV7-9; D is undetermined. Germline V gene lookup returns CDR1 SEHNR and CDR2 FQNEAQ (reference sequence). The CDR3 spans 15 residues. Trimming removed 1 base from V and 8 bases from J, with 14 bases in between. The complete variable domain, with remaining parts taken from reference TRBV7-9 and TRBJ1-4, reads DTGVSQNPRHKITKRGQNVTFRCDPISEHNRLYWYRQTLGQGPEFLTYFQNEAQLEKSRLLSDRFSAERPKGSFSTLEIQRTEQGDSAMYLCASSLGSPSSEKLFFGSGTQLSVL.

This rearrangement joins TRBV6-5 to TRBJ2-7; maybe TRBD2 (6 bases). CDR1 is MNHEY, CDR2 SVGAGI, per germline. The CDR3 is 14 residues long. Between the trimmed V and J ends, which lost 5 bases and 4 bases, there was a span of 15 bases. The CDR3 reads CASSIGGYGYEQYF. The CDR3 DNA is TGTGCCAGCAGTATTGGAGGGTACGGGTACGAGCAGTACTTC.